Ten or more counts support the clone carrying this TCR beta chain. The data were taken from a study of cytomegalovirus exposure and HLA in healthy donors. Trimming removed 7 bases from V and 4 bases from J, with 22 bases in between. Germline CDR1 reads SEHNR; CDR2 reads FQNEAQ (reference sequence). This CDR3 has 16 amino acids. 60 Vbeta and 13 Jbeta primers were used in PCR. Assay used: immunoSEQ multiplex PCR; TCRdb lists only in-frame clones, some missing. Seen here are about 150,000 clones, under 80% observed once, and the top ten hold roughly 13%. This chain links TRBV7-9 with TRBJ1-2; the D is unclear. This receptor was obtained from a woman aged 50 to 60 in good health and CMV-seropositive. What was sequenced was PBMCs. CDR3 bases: TGTGCCAGCAACTCTATCGAGGATCGTTCCTCCTATGGCTACACCTTC. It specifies CASNSIEDRSSYGYTF.